This entry lists 25 T cell receptor beta chains sequenced from one sample in a study of T cells in Graves' hyperthyroidism and ophthalmopathy. Amplification of TCR beta CDR3 regions used RNA as the template. Initially, a first-round RT-PCR of the TCR CDR3 employed the HTBI primer set. TCRdb re-analysed the multiplex PCR reads in MiXCR, keeping a single row per CDR3 protein. The sample includes under 400,000 distinct CDR3 sequences, about 15% seen only once; the top ten take approximately 11%. Input material: blood. The receptors stem from a woman between 55 and 75 years old with Graves' hyperthyroidism.

This clonotype was seen many times. The chain is built from TRBV6-1 and TRBJ1-1; D may be TRBD1 (5 bases). CDR1 MNHNS and CDR2 SASEGT come from the germline V gene. The CDR3 length is 15 residues. The ends were cut back, 5 bases at V and 4 bases at J, with 17 bases in the middle. CDR3 amino acids: CASSRRREASTEAFF. The CDR3, as DNA: TGTGCCAGCAGTAGACGCAGGGAAGCTAGCACTGAAGCTTTCTTT.

Comment on this clonotype: A read error may explain this, as a much larger clone is one base away. The chain couples TRBV15 to TRBJ2-1; 7 bases are a match to TRBD2. The germline gives CDR1 LNHNV, CDR2 YYDKDF (reference sequence). The CDR3 covers 19 residues. V was clipped by 0 bases and J by 7 bases; unmatched bases: 18. This chain's CDR3 is CATSRDFPRLEGGKNEQFF. Here the CDR3 DNA reads TGTGCCACCAGCAGAGATTTCCCTCGGCTAGAGGGAGGGAAAAATGAGCAGTTCTTC.

This clonotype was seen more than once but under ten times. The chain couples TRBV28 to TRBJ2-7, with 7 bases that match TRBD1. Germline values: CDR1 MDHEN, CDR2 SYDVKM. The CDR3 length is 14 residues. V gave up 5 bases and J gave up 4 bases; unmatched junction bases: 8. This CDR3 is CASSLTGSAYEQYF. The CDR3 DNA reads as TGTGCCAGCAGTCTGACAGGGTCCGCGTACGAGCAGTACTTC.

The J gene is TRBJ2-7, the V gene TRBV5-1, with D uncertain. CDR3 size: 13 residues. CDR1 SGHRS and CDR2 YFSETQ come from the germline V gene. With 4 bases removed from V and 1 base from J, the gap between germline ends came to 9 bases. The chain's CDR3 is CASSPAFSYEQYF. Written as DNA, the CDR3 is TGCGCCAGCAGCCCGGCCTTTTCCTACGAGCAGTACTTC. The variable domain in full, with the rest retrieved from reference TRBV5-1 and TRBJ2-7, is KAGVTQTPRYLIKTRGQQVTLSCSPISGHRSVSWYQQTPGQGLQFLFEYFSETQRNKGNFPGRFSGRQFSNSRSEMNVSTLELGDSALYLCASSPAFSYEQYFGPGTRLTVT.

This clonotype has a count of ten or more. J is TRBJ2-5 and V is TRBV12-3 or TRBV12-4; D is ambiguous. This CDR3 has 14 amino acids. V was clipped by 5 bases and J by 1 base, with 11 bases between them. DNA for the CDR3: TGTGCCAGCAGTCGACAAGAAACCCAAGAGACCCAGTACTTC. Translating gives CASSRQETQETQYF.

This clonotype has a count of ten or more. This chain uses TRBV5-8 with TRBJ1-1; no clear D. V lost 4 bases, J lost 1 base, and 14 bases lay in between. CDR1 and CDR2 (germline): SGHTS, YDEGEE. The CDR3 loop spans 15 amino acids. CDR3 in amino acids: CASSAPIGENTEAFF. CDR3 DNA: TGTGCCAGCAGCGCCCCTATTGGGGAGAACACTGAAGCTTTCTTT.

This clonotype came up many times. The V and J genes are TRBV20-1 and TRBJ2-3; perhaps D is TRBD1 or TRBD2 (5 bases each). The CDR3 extends over 14 amino acids. The germline V and J ends were trimmed by 6 bases and 5 bases, with 18 bases remaining between them. Looked up from germline, CDR1 is DFQATT and CDR2 is SNEGSKA (reference sequence). The CDR3 DNA reads as TGCAGTGCCCCCCGGGACGTAGAGAGAGATACGCAGTATTTT. Its translation: CSAPRDVERDTQYF.

This clonotype appeared many times. The chain carries TRBV28 and TRBJ2-7; D possibly corresponds to TRBD1 (5 bases). The germline gives CDR1 MDHEN, CDR2 SYDVKM. The V and J ends lost 8 bases and 6 bases respectively, with 20 bases between them. The CDR3 extends over 14 amino acids. The CDR3 reads CASGIPGAGIEQYF. The CDR3 nucleotides are TGTGCCAGCGGAATCCCCGGAGCAGGGATCGAGCAGTACTTC.

This clonotype was seen once. A much larger clone lies a single base off, so this may be a read error. V and J are TRBV5-1 and TRBJ1-1, with 10 bases aligning to TRBD1. This CDR3 has 14 amino acids. The germline gives CDR1 SGHRS, CDR2 YFSETQ. The CDR3 region is CASSKGQGNTGAFF. The CDR3 DNA reads TGCGCCAGCAGCAAGGGACAGGGGAACACTGGAGCTTTCTTT.

The genes are TRBV9 and TRBJ2-3; a possible D gene is TRBD1 (7 bases). The CDR3 runs to 15 residues. With 8 bases removed from V and 3 bases from J, the gap between germline ends came to 19 bases. Per the germline V gene, CDR1 is SGDLS and CDR2 is YYNGEE. CDR3 loop: CASTPGGGSTDTQYF. In nucleotides, the CDR3 is TGTGCCAGTACCCCAGGGGGAGGTTCGACAGATACGCAGTATTTT.

In this sample, this clonotype turned up a few times. The chain carries TRBV11-2 and TRBJ2-1; 10 nucleotides match TRBD2. This CDR3 is built from 16 residues. CDR1 is SGHAT, CDR2 FQNNGV, per germline. The ends lost 2 bases at V and 2 bases at J; junction bases unmatched: 3. The CDR3, as DNA: TGTGCCAGCAGCTTACTAGCGGGAGTCCCCTACAATGAGCAGTTCTTC. Translation: CASSLLAGVPYNEQFF.

This clonotype was counted at least ten times. This chain links TRBV7-9 with TRBJ2-7; D is unresolved. V was shortened by 5 bases and J by 3 bases, with 11 bases between the two germline ends. Germline CDR1 is SEHNR and CDR2 is FQNEAQ (reference sequence). This CDR3 has 13 residues. The CDR3 here is CASSTETGYEQYF. CDR3 DNA: TGTGCCAGCAGCACCGAGACTGGCTACGAGCAGTACTTC.

This clonotype was counted at least ten times. The V call is TRBV20-1, the J call TRBJ1-2; TRBD1 matches at 8 bases. The CDR3 spans 11 residues. Germline CDR1 reads DFQATT; CDR2 reads SNEGSKA (reference sequence). CDR3 in amino acids: CSGQGSYGYTF. The CDR3 nucleotides are TGCAGCGGACAGGGCAGCTATGGCTACACCTTC.

This clonotype has at least ten counts. The chain employs TRBV30 and TRBJ2-7; 12 bases are shared with TRBD1. Germline V CDR1 and CDR2: GTSNPN, SVGIG (reference sequence). This CDR3 has 14 residues. V shed 0 bases, J shed 6 bases, and the junction held 3 bases outside the gene matches. The CDR3 coding sequence is TGTGCCTGGAGTGTGGGGACAGGGGGCTCCGAGCAGTACTTC. This translates into CAWSVGTGGSEQYF. The full variable domain, in which reference TRBV30 and TRBJ2-7 provide the parts outside the CDR3, is SQTIHQWPATLVQPVGSPLSLECTVEGTSNPNLYWYRQAAGRGLQLLFYSVGIGQISSEVPQNLSASRPQDRQFILSSKKLLLSDSGFYLCAWSVGTGGSEQYFGPGTRLTVT.

Ten or more counts support this clonotype. The V call is TRBV7-9, the J call TRBJ2-7; 12 bases match TRBD2. The ends lost 4 bases at V and 0 bases at J; junction bases unmatched: 1. Germline V gene data show CDR1 as SEHNR and CDR2 as FQNEAQ (reference sequence). There are 15 residues in the CDR3. Here the CDR3 DNA reads TGTGCCAGCAGCTCTAGCGGGAGGGCCTCCTACGAGCAGTACTTC. Its translation: CASSSSGRASYEQYF.

This clonotype was seen only a few times. This chain links TRBV20-1 with TRBJ2-3; a weak D match, TRBD2 (5 bases). V dropped 6 bases and J dropped 2 bases, with 12 bases sitting between them. The CDR3 is made up of 13 amino acids. Germline CDR1 DFQATT, CDR2 SNEGSKA (reference sequence). The CDR3 reads CSATTRYTDTQYF. The CDR3, as DNA: TGCAGTGCCACAACTAGGTACACAGATACGCAGTATTTT.

This clonotype showed up many times. V and J are TRBV15 and TRBJ2-1; D possibly matches TRBD1 or TRBD2 (5 bases each). This CDR3 comprises 15 residues. Per germline, CDR1 LNHNV and CDR2 YYDKDF (reference sequence). The V gene lost 0 bases and the J gene lost 9 bases, with 15 bases spanning the gap. CDR3 bases: TGTGCCACCAGCAGAGATCTCAGACGGGACGGTGAGCAGTTCTTC. Protein sequence: CATSRDLRRDGEQFF.

This clonotype was picked up many times. The gene calls are TRBV5-1 and TRBJ1-1; 10 bases are a match to TRBD1. The V gene end was trimmed by 4 bases and the J gene end by 0 bases; junction bases not matched to a gene: 6. In germline, CDR1 is SGHRS, CDR2 YFSETQ. The CDR3 covers 16 residues. The CDR3 DNA follows: TGCGCCAGCAGCCCCCACGGGACAGGGGTGAACACTGAAGCTTTCTTT. Protein: CASSPHGTGVNTEAFF.

J is TRBJ1-5 and V is TRBV6-5, with 7 bases that match TRBD1. The V and J ends lost 1 base and 4 bases, in that order; junction bases with no gene match: 7. The germline V gene encodes CDR1 MNHEY and CDR2 SVGAGI. CDR3 length: 16 residues. In nucleotides, the CDR3 is TGTGCCAGCAGTTACTACGACAGGGTGGTAAATCAGCCCCAGCATTTT. Amino acids: CASSYYDRVVNQPQHF.

This clonotype was seen a few times. The chain joins TRBV6-1 to TRBJ2-7, with D tentatively TRBD1 (6 bases). CDR3 length: 15 residues. V was cut by 8 bases and J by 2 bases, with 19 bases left in between. CDR1 is MNHNS, CDR2 SASEGT, per germline. CDR3 sequence reads: CASPPGDTRTYEQYF. In DNA, the CDR3 is TGTGCCAGCCCACCTGGGGACACACGAACCTACGAGCAGTACTTC.

This clonotype was counted ten times or more. This sequence joins TRBV7-3 and TRBJ2-1, with D maybe TRBD2 (6 bases). Germline V CDR1 and CDR2: SGHTA, FQGTGA. CDR3 length: 13 amino acids. Between the trimmed V and J ends, which lost 5 bases and 6 bases, there was a span of 11 bases. The CDR3 reads CASSRLDSNEQFF. CDR3 DNA sequence: TGTGCCAGCAGCCGACTAGATTCCAATGAGCAGTTCTTC.

The genes are TRBV27 and TRBJ1-6; a weak D match, TRBD1 (5 bases). Germline V CDR1 and CDR2: MNHEY, SMNVEV (reference sequence). The ends were cut back, 0 bases at V and 0 bases at J, with 18 bases in the middle. There are 20 residues in the CDR3. CDR3 in DNA: TGTGCCAGCAGTTTATCCGCTCATTGGGGCCATAGCTCCTATAATTCACCCCTCCACTTT. Encoded protein: CASSLSAHWGHSSYNSPLHF.

The table lists this clonotype with many counts. The chain recombines TRBV5-1 with TRBJ2-7; D uncertain. V shed 3 bases and J shed 6 bases, with 10 bases lying between them. Germline CDR1 SGHRS, CDR2 YFSETQ. The CDR3 consists of 12 residues. The CDR3 region is CASSSDSREQYF. The CDR3 nucleotides read TGCGCCAGCAGCTCAGATTCCCGCGAGCAGTACTTC.

This clonotype occurred a few times. The gene calls are TRBV11-3 and TRBJ2-2; 7 positions match TRBD1. V was pared by 6 bases and J by 4 bases, with 8 bases of the junction left unmatched. Germline V gene sequence: CDR1 SGHNT, CDR2 YENEEA. The CDR3 is 15 amino acids. As DNA, the CDR3 is TGTGCCAGCAGATTTAGGGGGCATGGCACCGGGGAGCTGTTTTTT. This gives the protein CASRFRGHGTGELFF.

The genes are TRBV20-1 and TRBJ2-2; D uncertain. Germline CDR1 is DFQATT and CDR2 is SNEGSKA (reference sequence). CDR3 length equals 11 residues. V was shortened by 7 bases and J by 0 bases, with 3 bases between the two germline ends. The CDR3 DNA reads as TGCAGTGTAGCGAACACCGGGGAGCTGTTTTTT. It yields the protein CSVANTGELFF.